This TCR beta chain originates from a study of T cell repertoires in cytomegalovirus infection. This clonotype was counted between two and nine times. Germline V gene lookup returns CDR1 SQVTM and CDR2 ANQGSEA. There are 13 residues in the CDR3. V was shortened by 6 bases and J by 1 base, with 12 bases between the two germline ends. TCRdb called the reads again in MiXCR, with one record for every CDR3 protein. The repertoire holds 150,000 to 200,000 distinct CDR3 sequences, with roughly 27% as singletons. Sequenced material: PBMCs. The receptor's source is a human donor in good health (CMV status not recorded). Some clones in this sample may be carry-over from other donors' samples. The chain couples TRBV29-1 to TRBJ1-1, with D possibly matching TRBD1 (6 bases). The CDR3 DNA follows: TGCAGCGTAGTGACAGGCGCGAACACTGAAGCTTTCTTT. Translating gives CSVVTGANTEAFF.